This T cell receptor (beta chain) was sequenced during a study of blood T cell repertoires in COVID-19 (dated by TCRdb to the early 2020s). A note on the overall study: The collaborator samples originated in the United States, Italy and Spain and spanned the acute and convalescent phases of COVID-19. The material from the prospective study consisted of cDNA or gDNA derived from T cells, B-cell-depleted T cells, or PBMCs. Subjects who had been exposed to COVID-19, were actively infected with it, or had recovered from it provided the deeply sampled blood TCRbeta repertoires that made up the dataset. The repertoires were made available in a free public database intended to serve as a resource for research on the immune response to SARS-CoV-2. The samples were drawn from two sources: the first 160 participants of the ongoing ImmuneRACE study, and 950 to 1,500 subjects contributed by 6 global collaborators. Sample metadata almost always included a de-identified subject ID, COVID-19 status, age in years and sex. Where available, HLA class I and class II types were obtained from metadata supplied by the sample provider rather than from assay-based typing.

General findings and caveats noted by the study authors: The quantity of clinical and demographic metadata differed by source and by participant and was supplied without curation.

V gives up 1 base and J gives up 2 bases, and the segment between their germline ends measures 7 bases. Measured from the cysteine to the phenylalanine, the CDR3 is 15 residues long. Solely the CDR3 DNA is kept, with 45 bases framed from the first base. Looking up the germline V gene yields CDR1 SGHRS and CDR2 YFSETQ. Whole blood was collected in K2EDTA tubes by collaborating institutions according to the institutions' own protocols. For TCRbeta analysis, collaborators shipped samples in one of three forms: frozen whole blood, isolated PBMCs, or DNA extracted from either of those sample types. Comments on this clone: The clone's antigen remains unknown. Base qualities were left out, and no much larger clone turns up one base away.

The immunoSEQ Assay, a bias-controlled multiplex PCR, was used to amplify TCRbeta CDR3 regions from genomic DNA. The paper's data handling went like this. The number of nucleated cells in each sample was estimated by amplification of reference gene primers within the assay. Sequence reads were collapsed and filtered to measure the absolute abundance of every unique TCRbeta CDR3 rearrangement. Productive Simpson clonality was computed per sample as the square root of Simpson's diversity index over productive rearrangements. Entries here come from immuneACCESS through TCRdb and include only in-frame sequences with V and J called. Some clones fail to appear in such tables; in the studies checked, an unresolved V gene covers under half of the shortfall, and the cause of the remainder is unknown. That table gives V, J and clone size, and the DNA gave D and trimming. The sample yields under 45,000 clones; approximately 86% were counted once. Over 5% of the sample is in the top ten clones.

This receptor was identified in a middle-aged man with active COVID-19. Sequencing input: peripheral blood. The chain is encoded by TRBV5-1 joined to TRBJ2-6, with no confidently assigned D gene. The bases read TGCGCCAGCAGCTTGACTCCCACTGGGGCCAACGTCCTGACTTTC. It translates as CASSLTPTGANVLTF.